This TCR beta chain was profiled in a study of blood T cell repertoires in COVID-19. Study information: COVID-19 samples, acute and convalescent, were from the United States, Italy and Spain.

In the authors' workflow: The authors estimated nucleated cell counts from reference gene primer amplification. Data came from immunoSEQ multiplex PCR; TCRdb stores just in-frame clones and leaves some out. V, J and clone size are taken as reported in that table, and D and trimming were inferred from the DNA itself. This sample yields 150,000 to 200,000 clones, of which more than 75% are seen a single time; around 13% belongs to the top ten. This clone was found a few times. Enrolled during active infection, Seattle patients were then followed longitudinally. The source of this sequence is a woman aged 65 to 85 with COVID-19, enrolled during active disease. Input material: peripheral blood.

In nucleotides, the CDR3 is TGTGCCAGCAGCCGAGACCCGTCCCTCTACGAGCAGTACTTC. This gives the protein CASSRDPSLYEQYF. The V and J genes are TRBV3-1 (or the pseudogene TRBV3-2) and TRBJ2-7; the D is unclear. The V gene's germline CDR1 is LGHDT and CDR2 YNNKEL (reference sequence). V was clipped by 4 bases and J by 3 bases, with 13 bases between them. CDR3 length: 14 amino acids.